These T cell receptor beta chains were read from a single sample in a study of T cell changes during pregnancy in multiple sclerosis. Only in-frame clones appear in the TCRdb table, and some are missing; sequencing was by immunoSEQ multiplex PCR. This table holds approximately 50,000 clones, roughly 94% found once. Sample: CD4+ T cells from peripheral blood mononuclear cells, taken in the third trimester of pregnancy. The origin of the receptors is a female donor with multiple sclerosis, enrolled in a pregnancy study. Each CDR3 is given with its conserved first and last residue. Fields, in order: V gene, J gene, D gene, clone size, CDR3 protein, CDR3 DNA. The D gene is left open where the match is weak. Clone size, where shown, is once, few, many, or a class for clones that have expanded.

V gene: TRBV29-1
J gene: TRBJ1-2
D gene: NA
clone size: NA
CDR3 protein: CSVDSGPHGYTF
CDR3 DNA: TGCAGCGTTGACTCAGGGCCCCATGGCTACACCTTC

V gene: TRBV10-3
J gene: TRBJ2-2
D gene: TRBD1
clone size: NA
CDR3 protein: CAISGGQFTGELFF
CDR3 DNA: TGTGCCATCAGTGGGGGACAGTTCACCGGGGAGCTGTTTTTT

V gene: TRBV18
J gene: TRBJ2-5
D gene: TRBD2
clone size: NA
CDR3 protein: CASSPNAPTSGRGTQYF
CDR3 DNA: TGTGCCAGCTCGCCTAACGCCCCCACTAGCGGGAGGGGGACCCAGTACTTC

V gene: TRBV19
J gene: TRBJ2-3
D gene: NA
clone size: NA
CDR3 protein: CASQRTVYTDTQYF
CDR3 DNA: TGTGCCAGCCAAAGAACAGTATACACAGATACGCAGTATTTT

V gene: TRBV5-1
J gene: TRBJ2-7
D gene: NA
clone size: NA
CDR3 protein: CASSSAYEQYF
CDR3 DNA: TGCGCCAGCAGCTCCGCCTACGAGCAGTACTTC

V gene: TRBV19
J gene: TRBJ1-2
D gene: NA
clone size: NA
CDR3 protein: CASSIQSRTGKGYTF
CDR3 DNA: TGTGCCAGTAGTATACAATCGAGAACAGGGAAGGGCTACACCTTC

V gene: TRBV5-4
J gene: TRBJ1-2
D gene: TRBD1
clone size: NA
CDR3 protein: CASSLKGTGYYGYTF
CDR3 DNA: TGTGCCAGCAGCTTGAAGGGGACAGGGTACTATGGCTACACCTTC

V gene: TRBV7-2
J gene: TRBJ2-7
D gene: TRBD1
clone size: NA
CDR3 protein: CASRLRGSTGADSYEQYF
CDR3 DNA: TGTGCCAGCAGACTCCGGGGATCGACAGGGGCTGACTCCTACGAGCAGTACTTC

V gene: TRBV19
J gene: TRBJ1-4
D gene: NA
clone size: NA
CDR3 protein: CASSFTSLAPNEKLFF
CDR3 DNA: TGTGCCAGTTCATTTACCTCCCTTGCGCCTAATGAAAAACTGTTTTTT

V gene: TRBV28
J gene: TRBJ2-2
D gene: NA
clone size: NA
CDR3 protein: CASSHGGRRNTGELFF
CDR3 DNA: TGTGCCAGCAGTCACGGGGGGCGGAGGAACACCGGGGAGCTGTTTTTT

V gene: TRBV5-1
J gene: TRBJ2-1
D gene: TRBD1
clone size: NA
CDR3 protein: CASSSQTGPNEQFF
CDR3 DNA: TGCGCCAGCAGCTCCCAGACAGGGCCCAATGAGCAGTTCTTC

V gene: TRBV10-3
J gene: TRBJ2-3
D gene: TRBD2
clone size: NA
CDR3 protein: CAIRRTSGGSRDTQYF
CDR3 DNA: TGTGCCATCAGGCGGACTAGCGGGGGCTCTAGGGATACGCAGTATTTT

V gene: TRBV7-9
J gene: TRBJ1-5
D gene: NA
clone size: NA
CDR3 protein: CASSLVSSLGNQPQHF
CDR3 DNA: TGTGCCAGCAGCTTAGTTTCTAGCCTTGGGAATCAGCCCCAGCATTTT

V gene: TRBV2
J gene: TRBJ2-5
D gene: TRBD2
clone size: NA
CDR3 protein: CAITGGRLAGGRKTQYF
CDR3 DNA: TGTGCCATCACAGGAGGCAGACTAGCGGGGGGACGGAAGACCCAGTACTTC

V gene: TRBV5-1
J gene: TRBJ2-2
D gene: TRBD1
clone size: NA
CDR3 protein: CASSLLTGLVTGELFF
CDR3 DNA: TGCGCCAGCAGCTTACTGACAGGGTTGGTCACCGGGGAGCTGTTTTTT

V gene: TRBV28
J gene: TRBJ1-2
D gene: TRBD1
clone size: NA
CDR3 protein: CASSLLVGTGQSYGYTF
CDR3 DNA: TGTGCCAGCAGTTTATTGGTGGGGACAGGCCAAAGCTATGGCTACACCTTC

V gene: TRBV7-6
J gene: TRBJ2-3
D gene: TRBD2
clone size: NA
CDR3 protein: CASSHGTSFQSGGDLTDTQYF
CDR3 DNA: TGTGCCAGCAGCCATGGTACTAGTTTTCAGAGCGGGGGGGATCTAACAGATACGCAGTATTTT

V gene: TRBV28
J gene: TRBJ2-2
D gene: NA
clone size: once
CDR3 protein: CASVGGTGTGELFF
CDR3 DNA: TGTGCCAGCGTAGGCGGTACAGGCACCGGGGAGCTGTTTTTT

V gene: TRBV30
J gene: TRBJ2-1
D gene: NA
clone size: NA
CDR3 protein: CAYRVDLFRNEQFF
CDR3 DNA: TGTGCCTACCGGGTAGATTTGTTTCGCAATGAGCAGTTCTTC

V gene: TRBV5-1
J gene: TRBJ1-1
D gene: NA
clone size: once
CDR3 protein: CASSLAARVMNTEAFF
CDR3 DNA: TGCGCCAGCAGCTTGGCCGCGCGGGTAATGAACACTGAAGCTTTCTTT

V gene: TRBV6-6
J gene: TRBJ2-7
D gene: NA
clone size: NA
CDR3 protein: CASTTGNSYEQYF
CDR3 DNA: TGTGCCAGCACCACAGGCAATTCCTACGAGCAGTACTTC

V gene: TRBV10-3
J gene: TRBJ1-2
D gene: TRBD1
clone size: NA
CDR3 protein: CAISGTGYGYTF
CDR3 DNA: TGTGCCATCAGTGGGACAGGCTATGGCTACACCTTC

V gene: TRBV2
J gene: TRBJ1-5
D gene: TRBD1
clone size: NA
CDR3 protein: CASSGDRVNQPQHF
CDR3 DNA: TGTGCCAGCAGTGGGGACAGGGTCAATCAGCCCCAGCATTTT

V gene: TRBV5-5
J gene: TRBJ1-4
D gene: TRBD1
clone size: NA
CDR3 protein: CASSSGQVPEKLFF
CDR3 DNA: TGTGCCAGCAGCTCGGGACAGGTCCCCGAAAAACTGTTTTTT

V gene: TRBV6-6
J gene: TRBJ2-1
D gene: TRBD1
clone size: NA
CDR3 protein: CASSSTGKYEQFF
CDR3 DNA: TGTGCCAGCAGTTCGACAGGGAAGTATGAGCAGTTCTTC

V gene: TRBV6-1
J gene: TRBJ2-3
D gene: NA
clone size: NA
CDR3 protein: CASSDPLVDTQYF
CDR3 DNA: TGTGCCAGCAGTGACCCCCTTGTGGATACGCAGTATTTT

V gene: TRBV19
J gene: TRBJ1-5
D gene: TRBD1
clone size: NA
CDR3 protein: CASGTGRGGNQPQHF
CDR3 DNA: TGTGCCAGTGGGACAGGGAGAGGTGGCAATCAGCCCCAGCATTTT